Each of the 30 T cell receptor beta chains below was sequenced from the same sample in a study of beta chain features in type 1 diabetes (dated by TCRdb to between 2018 and 2020). The paper's findings and limits, for the study overall: A moderate but significant shortening of TCRB CDR3 length was observed in type 1 diabetes patients in all four CD4+ subsets.

The library relied on the immunoSEQ multiplex PCR assay. All of the isolated RNA was reverse transcribed with the High Capacity cDNA Reverse Transcription Kit, so expressed TCRB transcripts were sequenced. Not all clones reach the TCRdb copy of this immuneACCESS table, which keeps in-frame sequences only. Checked studies attribute under half of the gap to unresolved V genes and leave the rest unexplained. For this sample there are under 300,000 clones; roughly 10% appear just once. More than 0.015% of the sample is in the top ten clones. No antigen has been assigned to these receptors. Input material: naive CD4+ T cells from blood. According to the study, the label for this sample's cell subset or site signals: true naive CD4+ T cells. The receptor set was obtained from a man under 40 with type 1 diabetes.

This clone was seen a handful of times. The V call is TRBV19, the J call TRBJ2-7; 7 bases fit TRBD1. Per germline, CDR1 LNHDA and CDR2 SQIVND (reference sequence). The length of the CDR3 is 13 residues. Trimming at V came to 4 bases and at J to 5 bases, leaving 5 bases not matched to a gene. CDR3 protein: CASSKTGLDEQYF. Here the CDR3 DNA reads TGTGCCAGTAGTAAGACAGGGCTCGACGAGCAGTACTTC.

This chain uses TRBV6-5 with TRBJ2-2, with D maybe TRBD2 (7 bases). CDR3 length: 16 residues. CDR1 is MNHEY, CDR2 SVGAGI, per germline. V was trimmed by 2 bases and J by 0 bases, leaving 10 bases between them. The chain's CDR3 is CASSYRGGANTGELFF. In DNA, the CDR3 is TGTGCCAGCAGTTACCGCGGGGGCGCGAACACCGGGGAGCTGTTTTTT.

This clone showed up just a few times. V gene TRBV4-2 combines with J gene TRBJ2-5; TRBD1 matches 8 bases. V was clipped by 3 bases and J by 5 bases; unmatched bases: 8. CDR3 size: 15 residues. Germline loops: CDR1 LGHNA, CDR2 YNFKEQ. CDR3 loop: CASSQSTGGSETQYF. CDR3 coding DNA: TGTGCCAGCAGCCAGTCAACAGGGGGATCGGAGACCCAGTACTTC.

There are a few counts of this clone. The V call is TRBV25-1, the J call TRBJ2-1; tentative D call: TRBD2 (5 bases). CDR3 length: 13 amino acids. Germline-derived CDR1 and CDR2 are MGHDK and SYGVNS. Trimming stripped 4 bases from V and 15 bases from J, with 19 bases between. The CDR3 is CASSAGLHSILFF. The CDR3 nucleotides read TGTGCCAGCAGTGCCGGACTGCACTCTATCTTGTTCTTC. Together with reference TRBV25-1 and TRBJ2-1, the CDR3 gives the full variable domain: EADIYQTPRYLVIGTGKKITLECSQTMGHDKMYWYQQDPGMELHLIHYSYGVNSTEKGDLSSESTVSRIRTEHFPLTLESARPSHTSQYLCASSAGLHSILFFGPGTRLTVL.

This clone was counted between two and nine times. DNA of the CDR3: TGTGCCAGCACCTCCCTCGGGGGGTCCAACTACGAGCAGTACTTC. Residues: CASTSLGGSNYEQYF. The chain uses TRBV7-2 and TRBJ2-7, with TRBD2 matching 7 bases. CDR3 length: 15 amino acids. The V and J ends lost 7 bases and 3 bases, in that order; junction bases with no gene match: 12. Germline V gene sequence: CDR1 SGHTA, CDR2 FQGNSA.

The V gene is TRBV14, the J gene TRBJ1-2; a weak D match, TRBD1 (6 bases). Trimming cost V 1 base and J 8 bases, with 17 bases left between them. Per the germline V gene, CDR1 is SGHDN and CDR2 is FVKESK. The CDR3 totals 15 residues. The CDR3 DNA is TGTGCCAGCAGCCAAGTAGGGGGAAGTGTGGAAGGCTACACCTTC. Translation: CASSQVGGSVEGYTF. Supplemented by reference TRBV14 and TRBJ1-2, the full variable domain reads EAGVTQFPSHSVIEKGQTVTLRCDPISGHDNLYWYRRVMGKEIKFLLHFVKESKQDESGMPNNRFLAERTGGTYSTLKVQPAELEDSGVYFCASSQVGGSVEGYTFGSGTRLTVV.

This clone has only a few counts. The rearrangement links TRBV14 to TRBJ1-1; possible D gene TRBD1, 5 bases. Germline V gene data show CDR1 as SGHDN and CDR2 as FVKESK. V gave up 6 bases and J gave up 3 bases, with 29 bases separating them. CDR3 size: 19 residues. This CDR3 reads CASSPGPKGRRRGDTEAFF. CDR3 DNA sequence: TGTGCCAGCAGTCCGGGCCCTAAGGGGCGCAGACGAGGAGACACTGAAGCTTTCTTT.

This clone came up a few times. The chain joins TRBV2 to TRBJ2-5; 9 nucleotides line up with TRBD1. The germline CDR1 and CDR2 sequences are SNHLY and FYNNEI. The CDR3 covers 14 residues. With 6 bases clipped from V and 4 bases from J, the junction kept 6 bases outside the gene matches. The CDR3 is CASSVNRGRETQYF. The CDR3 DNA reads TGTGCCAGCAGCGTCAACAGGGGGCGAGAGACCCAGTACTTC.

This clone was seen more than once but under ten times. The chain joins TRBV5-1 to TRBJ2-3; 7 nucleotides agree with TRBD1. The CDR3 sequence is 17 residues long. V shed 1 base and J 1 base; nucleotides not matched to a gene: 9. Germline lookup yields CDR1 SGHRS and CDR2 YFSETQ. CDR3 sequence: CASSLSSLGQGTDTQYF. In DNA form, the CDR3 reads TGCGCCAGCAGCTTGTCTTCTTTAGGACAGGGCACAGATACGCAGTATTTT.

The chain employs TRBV5-4 and TRBJ1-6; D is perhaps TRBD1 (6 bases). Trimming removed 4 bases at V and 10 bases at J, with 18 bases between. CDR3 length: 15 amino acids. Germline CDR1 and CDR2: SGHNT and YYREEE (reference sequence). The CDR3 sequence is CASSQGNTGSSPLHF. CDR3 sequence (DNA): TGTGCCAGCAGCCAAGGCAACACAGGGTCATCACCCCTCCACTTT.

V and J are TRBV4-3 and TRBJ1-1; the D gene is possibly TRBD1 (5 bases). CDR3 length: 17 amino acids. Germline CDR1 is LGHNA and CDR2 is YSLEER. V gave up 0 bases and J gave up 0 bases, with 14 bases separating them. Written as DNA, the CDR3 is TGCGCCAGCAGCCAAGATACGGGGGGGACCTTGAACACTGAAGCTTTCTTT. As protein: CASSQDTGGTLNTEAFF.

The chain couples TRBV5-4 to TRBJ2-3, with 10 bases matching TRBD1. Germline V gene data show CDR1 as SGHNT and CDR2 as YYREEE (reference sequence). This CDR3 is 15 amino acids long. V shed 4 bases and J 5 bases; nucleotides not matched to a gene: 7. The CDR3 DNA reads as TGTGCCAGCAGCGTACGACAGGGGGCTGGAGATACGCAGTATTTT. This gives the protein CASSVRQGAGDTQYF.

This chain connects TRBV11-2 to TRBJ1-2, with TRBD1 matching 7 bases. The CDR3 extends over 15 amino acids. Germline CDR1 is SGHAT and CDR2 is FQNNGV. V trimming: 5 bases; J trimming: 6 bases; junction bases outside the gene matches: 12. CDR3 coding DNA: TGTGCCAGCAGCCGCCGACAGGGCCTGGGAGATGGCTACACCTTC. Its protein is CASSRRQGLGDGYTF.

This clone was detected only a few times. DNA for the CDR3: TGTGCCAGCAGCTTCAACAATGAGCAGTTCTTC. This translates into CASSFNNEQFF. V gene TRBV5-4 combines with J gene TRBJ2-1, with unresolved D. The CDR3 extends over 11 amino acids. V was trimmed by 2 bases and J by 5 bases, leaving 2 bases between them. The germline V gene encodes CDR1 SGHNT and CDR2 YYREEE (reference sequence).

This chain uses TRBV19 with TRBJ1-5; the D gene is possibly TRBD1 (6 bases). V was trimmed by 2 bases and J by 5 bases, leaving 10 bases between them. The CDR3 sequence is 14 residues long. Germline V gene sequence: CDR1 LNHDA, CDR2 SQIVND (reference sequence). The CDR3 reads CASSIQGFHQPQHF. For the CDR3, the DNA is TGTGCCAGTAGTATACAGGGGTTTCATCAGCCCCAGCATTTT.

Details on this clone: Other DNA sequences in the sample encode the same CDR3. V is TRBV9 and J is TRBJ2-3; 9 bases map to TRBD2. The trim removed 0 bases at V and 3 bases at J, leaving 2 bases unmatched. CDR1 and CDR2 (germline): SGDLS, YYNGEE. CDR3 length: 15 amino acids. CDR3 loop: CASSVGSGGTDTQYF. CDR3 DNA sequence: TGTGCCAGCAGCGTAGGTAGCGGGGGAACAGATACGCAGTATTTT. The whole variable domain, remainder taken from reference TRBV9 and TRBJ2-3, is DSGVTQTPKHLITATGQRVTLRCSPRSGDLSVYWYQQSLDQGLQFLIQYYNGEERAKGNILERFSAQQFPDLHSELNLSSLELGDSALYFCASSVGSGGTDTQYFGPGTRLTVL.

The chain joins TRBV6-5 to TRBJ2-5; maybe TRBD2 (5 bases). This CDR3 is 13 amino acids long. The ends were cut back, 4 bases at V and 4 bases at J, with 10 bases in the middle. Germline V gene lookup returns CDR1 MNHEY and CDR2 SVGAGI. CDR3 amino acids: CASSSGWRETQYF. As DNA, the CDR3 is TGTGCCAGCAGTTCGGGGTGGCGAGAGACCCAGTACTTC.

The gene calls are TRBV9 and TRBJ1-1; D remains ambiguous. Looked up from germline, CDR1 is SGDLS and CDR2 is YYNGEE. V lost 4 bases and J 3 bases, leaving 16 bases between the germline ends. CDR3 length equals 15 residues. CDR3 sequence (DNA): TGTGCCAGCAGCCCAGAGACCTTCCAGGACACTGAAGCTTTCTTT. Protein product: CASSPETFQDTEAFF.

This clone was seen more than once but under ten times. This chain connects TRBV5-6 to TRBJ1-1, with TRBD1 as a possible D gene (6 bases). Trimming took off 7 bases at V and 4 bases at J, with 11 bases between the two ends. There are 12 residues in the CDR3. Looked up from germline, CDR1 is SGHDT and CDR2 is YYEEEE. The CDR3, as DNA: TGTGCCAGCCACCCCAGGGGCACTGAAGCTTTCTTT. The encoded protein is CASHPRGTEAFF.

This clone showed up just a few times. The V and J genes are TRBV18 and TRBJ2-1; TRBD2 is a possible D gene (6 bases). This CDR3 contains 15 residues. V was cut by 5 bases and J by 5 bases, with 16 bases left in between. Germline V gives CDR1 KGHSH, CDR2 LQKENI. CDR3 sequence (DNA): TGTGCCAGCTCAAAGAAGGTAGCGGATCACAATGAGCAGTTCTTC. Translating it yields CASSKKVADHNEQFF.

This clone was recorded a few times. The J gene is TRBJ1-1, the V gene TRBV2; 9 positions agree with TRBD1. The CDR3 totals 14 residues. The V and J ends lost 0 bases and 11 bases, in that order; junction bases with no gene match: 7. The germline V gene encodes CDR1 SNHLY and CDR2 FYNNEI. The CDR3 region has the DNA TGTGCCAGCAGTGAAGCGGGGACAGGGTTGGAGGCTTTCTTT. This sequence encodes CASSEAGTGLEAFF.

There are a few counts of this clone. The chain employs TRBV7-9 and TRBJ2-3; no definite D call. This CDR3 is 14 amino acids long. Germline CDR1 SEHNR, CDR2 FQNEAQ (reference sequence). Trimming removed 3 bases at V and 0 bases at J, with 7 bases between. CDR3 sequence reads: CASSFSLSTDTQYF. The CDR3 coding sequence is TGTGCCAGCAGCTTCTCACTGAGCACAGATACGCAGTATTTT. Full variable domain (outside the CDR3, taken from reference TRBV7-9 and TRBJ2-3): DTGVSQNPRHKITKRGQNVTFRCDPISEHNRLYWYRQTLGQGPEFLTYFQNEAQLEKSRLLSDRFSAERPKGSFSTLEIQRTEQGDSAMYLCASSFSLSTDTQYFGPGTRLTVL.

This clone was picked up a small number of times. The chain joins TRBV7-9 to TRBJ2-7, with TRBD2 matching over 13 bases. J lost 5 bases, V lost 5 bases, and 6 bases had no gene match. Germline assignment: CDR1 SEHNR and CDR2 FQNEAQ (reference sequence). The CDR3 loop spans 15 amino acids. CDR3 bases: TGTGCCAGCAGCCCGACTAGCGGGGGGCCCCACGAGCAGTACTTC. Translated: CASSPTSGGPHEQYF.

The chain has TRBV18 and TRBJ2-3; no clear D. V lost 3 bases and J 4 bases, leaving 8 bases between the germline ends. CDR1 is KGHSH, CDR2 LQKENI, per germline. CDR3 length equals 13 residues. In nucleotides, the CDR3 is TGTGCCAGCTCACCCCCTACCTCAGATACGCAGTATTTT. This encodes CASSPPTSDTQYF.

CDR3 region: CASSPPTSGDAGELFF. Written as DNA, the CDR3 is TGCGCCAGCAGCCCTCCGACTAGCGGGGACGCCGGGGAGCTGTTTTTT. The V gene is TRBV5-1, the J gene TRBJ2-2, with 11 positions matching TRBD2. Losses at the gene ends were 4 bases for V and 6 bases for J; bases not matched to a gene: 8. The V gene's germline CDR1 is SGHRS and CDR2 YFSETQ. The CDR3 sequence is 16 residues long. Variable domain in full (rest from reference TRBV5-1 and TRBJ2-2): KAGVTQTPRYLIKTRGQQVTLSCSPISGHRSVSWYQQTPGQGLQFLFEYFSETQRNKGNFPGRFSGRQFSNSRSEMNVSTLELGDSALYLCASSPPTSGDAGELFFGEGSRLTVL.

In this sample, this clone turned up a few times. The chain is built from TRBV27 and TRBJ1-1; maybe TRBD1 (5 bases). The CDR3 has 13 residues. CDR1 is MNHEY, CDR2 SMNVEV, per germline (reference sequence). Deletions cut 3 bases from V and 3 bases from J, with 8 bases between. The CDR3 region is CASSFRVYTEAFF. CDR3 sequence (DNA): TGTGCCAGCAGTTTCAGGGTTTACACTGAAGCTTTCTTT.

This clone was counted between two and nine times. The V call is TRBV19, the J call TRBJ2-3; tentatively, D is TRBD2 (5 bases). Trimming cost V 4 bases and J 12 bases, with 23 bases left between them. Per the germline V gene, CDR1 is LNHDA and CDR2 is SQIVND (reference sequence). CDR3 length equals 15 residues. CDR3 protein: CASSTRERTVPPQYF. The CDR3 DNA reads as TGTGCCAGTAGTACCCGGGAACGGACGGTGCCCCCACAGTATTTT.

This clone has only a few counts. The chain carries TRBV27 and TRBJ1-1; D unresolved. The V gene's germline CDR1 is MNHEY and CDR2 SMNVEV (reference sequence). The CDR3 spans 13 residues. The V gene lost 3 bases and the J gene lost 1 base, with 6 bases spanning the gap. The CDR3: CASSFTRNTEAFF. The CDR3 nucleotides read TGTGCCAGCAGTTTTACCAGGAACACTGAAGCTTTCTTT.

The chain has TRBV25-1 and TRBJ1-6, with 9 nucleotides matching TRBD1. Unmatched junction bases numbered 6, after V lost 2 bases and J lost 7 bases. The CDR3 has 16 residues. Per germline, CDR1 MGHDK and CDR2 SYGVNS. This CDR3 reads CASSERTGQGNSPLHF. The CDR3 nucleotides are TGTGCCAGCAGTGAAAGAACGGGACAGGGAAATTCACCCCTCCACTTT.

This clone was detected a few times. The CDR3 is CASSVAGTVYSPLHF. Written as DNA, the CDR3 is TGTGCCAGCAGCGTCGCCGGGACAGTTTATTCACCCCTCCACTTT. The chain employs TRBV9 and TRBJ1-6, with 7 bases matching TRBD1. Germline V gene lookup returns CDR1 SGDLS and CDR2 YYNGEE. V gave up 2 bases and J gave up 8 bases; unmatched junction bases: 7. The CDR3 covers 15 residues.